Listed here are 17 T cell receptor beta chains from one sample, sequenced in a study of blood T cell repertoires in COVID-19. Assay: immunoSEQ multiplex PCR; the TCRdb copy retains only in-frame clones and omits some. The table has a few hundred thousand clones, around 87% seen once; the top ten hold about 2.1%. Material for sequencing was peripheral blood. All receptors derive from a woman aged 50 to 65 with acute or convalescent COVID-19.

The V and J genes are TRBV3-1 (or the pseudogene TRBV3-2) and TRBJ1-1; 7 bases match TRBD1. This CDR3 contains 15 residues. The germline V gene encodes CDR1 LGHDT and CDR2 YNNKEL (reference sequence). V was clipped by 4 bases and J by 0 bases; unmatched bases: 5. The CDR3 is CASSLWDSMNTEAFF. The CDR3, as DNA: TGTGCCAGCAGCCTATGGGACAGTATGAACACTGAAGCTTTCTTT.

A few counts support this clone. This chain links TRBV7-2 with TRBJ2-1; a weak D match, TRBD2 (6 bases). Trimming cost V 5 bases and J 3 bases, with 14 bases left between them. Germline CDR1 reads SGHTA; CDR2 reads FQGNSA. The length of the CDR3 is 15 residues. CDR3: CASSPEGRDYNEQFF. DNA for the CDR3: TGTGCCAGCAGCCCGGAGGGGCGGGACTACAATGAGCAGTTCTTC.

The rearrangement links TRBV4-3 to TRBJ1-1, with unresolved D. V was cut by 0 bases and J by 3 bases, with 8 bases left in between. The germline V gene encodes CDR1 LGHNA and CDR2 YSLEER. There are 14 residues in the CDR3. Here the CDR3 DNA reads TGCGCCAGCAGCCAAGATTACGGGGACACTGAAGCTTTCTTT. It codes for CASSQDYGDTEAFF.

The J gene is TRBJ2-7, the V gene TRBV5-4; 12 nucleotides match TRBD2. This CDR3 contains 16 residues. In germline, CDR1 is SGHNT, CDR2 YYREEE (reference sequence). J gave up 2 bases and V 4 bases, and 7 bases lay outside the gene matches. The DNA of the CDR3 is TGTGCCAGCAGCCAGCCGGGACTAGCGGGCCCCTACGAGCAGTACTTC. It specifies CASSQPGLAGPYEQYF.

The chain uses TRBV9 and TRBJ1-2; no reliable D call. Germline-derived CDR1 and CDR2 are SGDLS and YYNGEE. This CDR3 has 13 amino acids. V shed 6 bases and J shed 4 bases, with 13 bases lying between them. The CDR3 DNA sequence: TGTGCCAGCACCCAGACACAAAGCTATGGCTACACCTTC. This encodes CASTQTQSYGYTF.

CDR3 region: CASSLAFGNTEAFF. The CDR3, as DNA: TGTGCCAGCAGCTTAGCCTTCGGGAACACTGAAGCTTTCTTT. This chain connects TRBV7-6 to TRBJ1-1; unclear D gene. CDR1 is SGHVS, CDR2 FNYEAQ, per germline. The CDR3 runs 14 residues. V lost 0 bases to trimming and J lost 1 base, with 6 bases between them.

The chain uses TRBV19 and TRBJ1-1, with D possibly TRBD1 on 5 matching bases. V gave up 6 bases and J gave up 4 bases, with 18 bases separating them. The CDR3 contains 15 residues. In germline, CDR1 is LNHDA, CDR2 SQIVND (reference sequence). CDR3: CASSARETGGTEAFF. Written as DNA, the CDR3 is TGTGCCAGTAGCGCGCGGGAGACTGGGGGCACTGAAGCTTTCTTT.

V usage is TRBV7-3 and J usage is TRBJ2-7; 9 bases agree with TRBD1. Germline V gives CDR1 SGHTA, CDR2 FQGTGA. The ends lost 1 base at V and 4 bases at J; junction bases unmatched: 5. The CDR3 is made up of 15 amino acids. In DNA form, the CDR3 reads TGTGCCAGCAGCTTAAAACCGGGACAGGGATACGAGCAGTACTTC. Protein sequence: CASSLKPGQGYEQYF.

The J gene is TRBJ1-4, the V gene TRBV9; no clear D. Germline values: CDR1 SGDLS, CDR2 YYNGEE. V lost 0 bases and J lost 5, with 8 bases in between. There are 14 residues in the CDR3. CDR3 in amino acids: CASSVVSDNEKLFF. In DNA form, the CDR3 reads TGTGCCAGCAGCGTAGTAAGCGACAATGAAAAACTGTTTTTT.

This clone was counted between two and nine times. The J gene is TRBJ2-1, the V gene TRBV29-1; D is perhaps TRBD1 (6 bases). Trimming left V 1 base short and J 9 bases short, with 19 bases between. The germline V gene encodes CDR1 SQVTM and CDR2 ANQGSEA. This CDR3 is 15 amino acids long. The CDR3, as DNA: TGCAGCGTTGAAGGGGCCCAGGGGTACCACGGTGAGCAGTTCTTC. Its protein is CSVEGAQGYHGEQFF.

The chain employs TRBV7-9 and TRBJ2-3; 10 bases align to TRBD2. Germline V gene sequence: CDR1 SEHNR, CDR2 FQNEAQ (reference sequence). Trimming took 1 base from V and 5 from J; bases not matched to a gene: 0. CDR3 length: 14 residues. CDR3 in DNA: TGTGCCAGCAGCTTAGGGACTAGCGGAGATACGCAGTATTTT. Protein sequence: CASSLGTSGDTQYF.

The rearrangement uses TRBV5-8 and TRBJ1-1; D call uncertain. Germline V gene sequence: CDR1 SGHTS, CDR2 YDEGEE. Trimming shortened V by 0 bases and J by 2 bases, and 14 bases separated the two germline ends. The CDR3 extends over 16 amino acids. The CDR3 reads CASSLAGSRYNTEAFF. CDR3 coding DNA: TGTGCCAGCAGCTTGGCGGGGTCCCGGTACAACACTGAAGCTTTCTTT.

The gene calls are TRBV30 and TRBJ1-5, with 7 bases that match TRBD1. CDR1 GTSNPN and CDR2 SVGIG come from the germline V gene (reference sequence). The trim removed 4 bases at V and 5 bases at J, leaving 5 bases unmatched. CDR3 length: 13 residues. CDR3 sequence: CAWTHRGDQPQHF. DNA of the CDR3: TGTGCCTGGACCCACAGGGGAGATCAGCCCCAGCATTTT.

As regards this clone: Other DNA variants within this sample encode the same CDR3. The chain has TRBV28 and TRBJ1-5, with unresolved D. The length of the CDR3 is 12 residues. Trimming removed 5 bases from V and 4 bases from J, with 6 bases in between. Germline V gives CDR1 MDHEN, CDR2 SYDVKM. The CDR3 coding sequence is TGTGCCAGCAGTCTCCTTAATCAGCCCCAGCATTTT. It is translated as CASSLLNQPQHF.

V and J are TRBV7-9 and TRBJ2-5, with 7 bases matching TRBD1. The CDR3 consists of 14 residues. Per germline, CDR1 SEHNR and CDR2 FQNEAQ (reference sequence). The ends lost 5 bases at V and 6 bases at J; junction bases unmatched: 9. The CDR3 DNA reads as TGTGCCAGCAGCCGCGTCACAGGGGAGAAGACCCAGTACTTC. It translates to CASSRVTGEKTQYF.

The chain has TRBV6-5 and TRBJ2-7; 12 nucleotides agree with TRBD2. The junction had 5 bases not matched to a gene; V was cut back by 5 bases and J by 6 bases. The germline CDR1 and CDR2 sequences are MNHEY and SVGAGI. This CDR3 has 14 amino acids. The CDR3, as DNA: TGTGCCAGCAGTCTGGGACTAGCGGGCGGCGAGCAGTACTTC. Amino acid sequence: CASSLGLAGGEQYF.

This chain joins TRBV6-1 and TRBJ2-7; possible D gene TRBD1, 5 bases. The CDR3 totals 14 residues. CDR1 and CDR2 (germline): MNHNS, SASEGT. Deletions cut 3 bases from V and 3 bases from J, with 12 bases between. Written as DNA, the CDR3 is TGTGCCAGCAGTGAGGGTGGACAAATCTACGAGCAGTACTTC. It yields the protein CASSEGGQIYEQYF.